A single sample gave rise to the 31 T cell receptor beta chains below, sequenced in a study of T cell responses to AZD1222 COVID-19 vaccine. The data were produced by immunoSEQ multiplex PCR, yet TCRdb's version contains in-frame clones alone and is incomplete. The sample contains about 97,000 clones, less than 90% of which appear only once. The sample was peripheral blood, taken on day 0 of AZD1222 vaccination. Receptors originate from an adult in good health.

This chain uses TRBV19 with TRBJ2-1; 13 nucleotides align to TRBD2. The V and J ends lost 4 bases and 3 bases, in that order; junction bases with no gene match: 9. In germline, CDR1 is LNHDA, CDR2 SQIVND (reference sequence). The CDR3 is 18 residues long. Written as DNA, the CDR3 is TGTGCCAGTAGTACACAATCGACTAGCGGGAGGAACTACAATGAGCAGTTCTTC. It yields the protein CASSTQSTSGRNYNEQFF.

J is TRBJ1-2 and V is TRBV28; D is ambiguous. The CDR3 extends over 13 amino acids. Germline-derived CDR1 and CDR2 are MDHEN and SYDVKM. The V and J ends lost 5 bases and 1 base respectively, with 8 bases between them. CDR3 sequence: CASSQSLNYGYTF. The CDR3 DNA reads TGTGCCAGCAGTCAATCCCTTAACTATGGCTACACCTTC.

This chain links TRBV30 with TRBJ1-1, with TRBD1 as a possible D gene (5 bases). The CDR3 length is 13 residues. V lost 8 bases and J 1 base, leaving 14 bases between the germline ends. Germline lookup yields CDR1 GTSNPN and CDR2 SVGIG (reference sequence). Here the CDR3 reads CAGRQKTNTEAFF. Here the CDR3 DNA reads TGTGCCGGGCGACAGAAGACGAACACTGAAGCTTTCTTT.

The rearrangement links TRBV7-8 to TRBJ1-3; D unresolved. Trimming shortened V by 0 bases and J by 1 base, and 10 bases separated the two germline ends. Germline CDR1 is SGHVS and CDR2 is FQNEAQ. CDR3 length equals 16 residues. In nucleotides, the CDR3 is TGTGCCAGCAGCTTAGCCCAGCATGGGTCTGGAAACACCATATATTTT. It translates to CASSLAQHGSGNTIYF.

This clone was counted a single time. V is TRBV6-5 and J is TRBJ2-1; D is unresolved. The germline V gene has CDR1 MNHEY and CDR2 SVGAGI. The CDR3 runs 16 residues. Trimming stripped 0 bases from V and 5 bases from J, with 14 bases between. As DNA, the CDR3 is TGTGCCAGCAGTTACTCGAATCGCAGGCTGAACAATGAGCAGTTCTTC. Its protein is CASSYSNRRLNNEQFF.

The chain recombines TRBV6-5 with TRBJ1-5; maybe TRBD1 (5 bases). The CDR3 sequence is 14 residues long. Per the germline V gene, CDR1 is MNHEY and CDR2 is SVGAGI. Trimming stripped 5 bases from V and 5 bases from J, with 13 bases between. The CDR3 nucleotides read TGTGCCAGCAGTATCACTATCAGGGATCAGCCCCAGCATTTT. Amino acid sequence: CASSITIRDQPQHF.

J is TRBJ1-2 and V is TRBV19, with D possibly TRBD1 on 5 matching bases. Per the germline V gene, CDR1 is LNHDA and CDR2 is SQIVND (reference sequence). There are 20 residues in the CDR3. The V gene lost 5 bases and the J gene lost 3 bases, with 31 bases spanning the gap. Here the CDR3 reads CASSPDPPGDRADRYYGYTF. DNA for the CDR3: TGTGCCAGTAGTCCCGACCCGCCGGGGGACCGTGCGGACCGATACTATGGCTACACCTTC. The variable domain in full, with the rest retrieved from reference TRBV19 and TRBJ1-2, is DGGITQSPKYLFRKEGQNVTLSCEQNLNHDAMYWYRQDPGQGLRLIYYSQIVNDFQKGDIAEGYSVSREKKESFPLTVTSAQKNPTAFYLCASSPDPPGDRADRYYGYTFGSGTRLTVV.

CDR3 nucleotide sequence: TGTGCCAGCAGTTTTAGTGATCAGCCCCAGCATTTT. This translates into CASSFSDQPQHF. The chain uses TRBV12-3 or TRBV12-4 and TRBJ1-5; D is unresolved. V lost 3 bases, J lost 5 bases, and 5 bases lay in between. The CDR3 length is 12 residues.

The V and J genes are TRBV28 and TRBJ2-7; perhaps TRBD1 as D (6 bases). CDR3 length: 15 amino acids. Deletions cut 6 bases from V and 3 bases from J, with 18 bases between. Germline V CDR1 and CDR2: MDHEN, SYDVKM. This CDR3 is CASRQNRVVRYEQYF. The CDR3 nucleotides read TGTGCCAGCAGGCAAAACAGGGTAGTCCGCTACGAGCAGTACTTC.

This clone was seen once. The gene calls are TRBV7-2 and TRBJ2-3; 8 bases agree with TRBD2. The CDR3 length is 15 residues. Germline CDR1 is SGHTA and CDR2 is FQGNSA. Trimming removed 1 base from V and 4 bases from J; junction bases left unmatched: 4. CDR3: CASSLEAGVADTQYF. The CDR3, as DNA: TGTGCCAGCAGCTTAGAAGCGGGAGTGGCAGATACGCAGTATTTT.

There are a few counts of this clone. The genes are TRBV2 and TRBJ1-5; D gene ambiguous. Trimming cost V 11 bases and J 3 bases, with 11 bases left between them. Germline loops: CDR1 SNHLY, CDR2 FYNNEI. The CDR3 covers 12 residues. This CDR3 reads CASGLINQPQHF. CDR3 nucleotide sequence: TGTGCCTCAGGTCTCATCAATCAGCCCCAGCATTTT.

This clone has just a few counts. As DNA, the CDR3 is TGTGCCAGCACTGATCGGGCCGGGTTGAGCTCCTACGAGCAGTACTTC. Translated: CASTDRAGLSSYEQYF. This chain uses TRBV7-8 with TRBJ2-7; D not certain. Trimming pared 7 bases from V and 0 bases from J, leaving 19 bases between. The germline V gene has CDR1 SGHVS and CDR2 FQNEAQ. The length of the CDR3 is 16 residues.

The chain employs TRBV7-8 and TRBJ2-7; D possibly corresponds to TRBD1 (5 bases). Between the trimmed V and J ends, which lost 5 bases and 3 bases, there was a span of 5 bases. The CDR3 contains 11 residues. CDR1 SGHVS and CDR2 FQNEAQ come from the germline V gene. Here the CDR3 DNA reads TGTGCCAGCAGCGACAGCTACGAGCAGTACTTC. Residues: CASSDSYEQYF.

This chain connects TRBV5-1 to TRBJ2-7; no reliable D call. With 1 base removed from V and 2 bases from J, the gap between germline ends came to 10 bases. Germline V CDR1 and CDR2: SGHRS, YFSETQ. The CDR3 has 14 residues. The CDR3 nucleotides are TGCGCCAGCAGCTTGTTTAGCTATACCTACGAGCAGTACTTC. It translates to CASSLFSYTYEQYF. The variable domain in full, completed from reference TRBV5-1 and TRBJ2-7, reads KAGVTQTPRYLIKTRGQQVTLSCSPISGHRSVSWYQQTPGQGLQFLFEYFSETQRNKGNFPGRFSGRQFSNSRSEMNVSTLELGDSALYLCASSLFSYTYEQYFGPGTRLTVT.

CDR3 in amino acids: CSASEGLVSGTDTQYF. The CDR3 DNA is TGCAGTGCTAGTGAGGGATTGGTCAGTGGCACAGATACGCAGTATTTT. V gene TRBV20-1 combines with J gene TRBJ2-3; tentative D call: TRBD2 (5 bases). V was trimmed by 3 bases and J by 1 base, leaving 17 bases between them. The CDR3 loop spans 16 amino acids. CDR1 and CDR2 from the germline V gene are DFQATT and SNEGSKA (reference sequence).

The V and J genes are TRBV6-5 and TRBJ2-3; tentatively, D is TRBD1 (6 bases). This CDR3 has 15 amino acids. The germline V gene has CDR1 MNHEY and CDR2 SVGAGI. Trimming took off 4 bases at V and 0 bases at J, with 11 bases between the two ends. CDR3 DNA: TGTGCCAGCAGTTTACAGGGATATAGCACAGATACGCAGTATTTT. It translates to CASSLQGYSTDTQYF.

This clone appeared a few times. The rearrangement links TRBV27 to TRBJ2-7; TRBD1 agrees at 9 bases. V dropped 5 bases and J dropped 1; count of bases not matched to a gene: 12. CDR3 size: 17 residues. The germline gives CDR1 MNHEY, CDR2 SMNVEV (reference sequence). CDR3 nucleotides: TGTGCCAGCAGTCCGCTACTCGGACAGGGGAGTTCCTACGAGCAGTACTTC. Its translation is CASSPLLGQGSSYEQYF.

There are a few counts of this clone. This chain uses TRBV30 with TRBJ1-1; D gene ambiguous. Trimming removed 1 base from V and 0 bases from J, with 6 bases in between. CDR1 is GTSNPN, CDR2 SVGIG, per germline (reference sequence). The length of the CDR3 is 13 residues. The CDR3 region has the DNA TGTGCCTGGAGTGGGCACATGAACACTGAAGCTTTCTTT. It yields the protein CAWSGHMNTEAFF.

The chain recombines TRBV19 with TRBJ2-4; unclear D gene. CDR3 size: 11 residues. The V end lost 0 bases, the J end lost 8 bases, and 2 bases lay between the germline ends. Germline CDR1 LNHDA, CDR2 SQIVND (reference sequence). The CDR3: CASSIEDIQYF. As DNA, the CDR3 is TGTGCCAGTAGTATAGAAGACATTCAGTACTTC.

This clone was counted a single time. The CDR3 spells CASSSPLRERSFSSDEQFF. The CDR3 region has the DNA TGTGCCAGCAGTAGCCCCCTGCGGGAGAGATCCTTTTCTTCAGATGAGCAGTTCTTC. The chain recombines TRBV27 with TRBJ2-1, with 7 bases lining up with TRBD2. Looked up from germline, CDR1 is MNHEY and CDR2 is SMNVEV (reference sequence). Trimming took 5 bases from V and 8 from J; bases not matched to a gene: 24. The CDR3 runs to 19 residues.

The V gene is TRBV7-8, the J gene TRBJ2-7; TRBD2 matches at 7 bases. The length of the CDR3 is 13 residues. Germline values: CDR1 SGHVS, CDR2 FQNEAQ. V lost 5 bases to trimming and J lost 3 bases; unmatched junction nucleotides: 4. The CDR3 nucleotides are TGTGCCAGCAGCAGGACGGGGGGCTACGAGCAGTACTTC. The encoded protein is CASSRTGGYEQYF. Based on the CDR3 plus reference TRBV7-8 and TRBJ2-7, the full variable domain is GAGVSQSPRYKVAKRGQDVALRCDPISGHVSLFWYQQALGQGPEFLTYFQNEAQLDKSGLPSDRFFAERPEGSVSTLKIQRTQQEDSAVYLCASSRTGGYEQYFGPGTRLTVT.

The V call is TRBV7-6, the J call TRBJ2-7; 8 bases align to TRBD2. Losses at the gene ends were 1 base for V and 4 bases for J; bases not matched to a gene: 3. The CDR3 is made up of 14 amino acids. The V gene's germline CDR1 is SGHVS and CDR2 FNYEAQ. CDR3 amino acids: CASSLVSSGYEQYF. CDR3 nucleotide sequence: TGTGCCAGCAGCTTAGTCTCTAGCGGGTACGAGCAGTACTTC.

The chain is built from TRBV7-2 and TRBJ2-3, with D possibly being TRBD2 (5 bases). CDR3 length: 15 residues. Trimming took off 2 bases at V and 1 base at J, with 10 bases between the two ends. In germline, CDR1 is SGHTA, CDR2 FQGNSA. For the CDR3, the DNA is TGTGCCAGCAGCTTATCGAAGAGGGGCACAGATACGCAGTATTTT. It specifies CASSLSKRGTDTQYF.

Here the CDR3 reads CSVEAGRESYGYTF. DNA for the CDR3: TGCAGCGTTGAAGCAGGGCGGGAAAGCTATGGCTACACCTTC. The V call is TRBV29-1, the J call TRBJ1-2, with D maybe TRBD1 (5 bases). The CDR3 runs 14 residues. V shed 1 base and J shed 4 bases, with 13 bases lying between them. Germline CDR1 reads SQVTM; CDR2 reads ANQGSEA.

The J gene is TRBJ1-2, the V gene TRBV5-1; D gene uncertain. Trimming took off 7 bases at V and 6 bases at J, with 10 bases between the two ends. Per germline, CDR1 SGHRS and CDR2 YFSETQ. CDR3 size: 11 residues. For the CDR3, the DNA is TGCGCCAGCGGTGAGGGCGATGGCTACACCTTC. As protein: CASGEGDGYTF.

The J gene is TRBJ1-2, the V gene TRBV5-1, with 8 positions matching TRBD1. V gave up 0 bases and J gave up 7 bases; unmatched junction bases: 8. Per germline, CDR1 SGHRS and CDR2 YFSETQ. The CDR3 totals 15 residues. The CDR3 DNA follows: TGCGCCAGCAGCTTGGGTCCGGACAGGGAGGGTGGCTACACCTTC. It translates to CASSLGPDREGGYTF.

The V call is TRBV5-4, the J call TRBJ2-7, with TRBD2 identical over 10 bases. The CDR3 covers 15 residues. CDR1 is SGHNT and CDR2 is YYREEE in the germline V gene (reference sequence). With V trimmed by 5 bases and J by 0 bases, 5 bases remained unmatched. The CDR3 nucleotides read TGTGCCAGCAGTACAACTAGCGGGATCTCCTACGAGCAGTACTTC. Residues: CASSTTSGISYEQYF.

The chain recombines TRBV10-1 with TRBJ2-2, with D tentatively TRBD1 (6 bases). Germline-derived CDR1 and CDR2 are WNHNN and SYGVQD (reference sequence). This CDR3 comprises 14 residues. The V gene lost 11 bases and the J gene lost 3 bases, with 16 bases spanning the gap. The CDR3 protein is CASGAGVHTGELFF. For the CDR3, the DNA is TGCGCCTCCGGAGCAGGGGTGCACACCGGGGAGCTGTTTTTT.

The V call is TRBV30, the J call TRBJ2-7; 7 bases are shared with TRBD2. This CDR3 comprises 15 residues. In germline, CDR1 is GTSNPN, CDR2 SVGIG (reference sequence). With V trimmed by 4 bases and J by 6 bases, 15 bases remained unmatched. CDR3 bases: TGTGCCTGGAATCGCGCGGGGCGGGAGTGGCGCGAGCAGTACTTC. Its translation is CAWNRAGREWREQYF.

The chain joins TRBV7-3 to TRBJ2-3; D is perhaps TRBD2 (6 bases). The CDR3 has 16 amino acids. Germline values: CDR1 SGHTA, CDR2 FQGTGA. Trimming shortened V by 4 bases and J by 4 bases, and 18 bases separated the two germline ends. The CDR3 reads CASSSSGVRPADTQYF. Written as DNA, the CDR3 is TGTGCCAGCAGCTCCTCGGGGGTCCGACCCGCAGATACGCAGTATTTT.

CDR3 protein: CASSLSGTYNEQFF. The CDR3 coding sequence is TGCGCCAGCAGCTTAAGCGGGACCTACAATGAGCAGTTCTTC. This chain uses TRBV5-1 with TRBJ2-1; 7 bases line up with TRBD2. The CDR3 is 14 residues long. Germline CDR1 SGHRS, CDR2 YFSETQ. V lost 2 bases to trimming and J lost 2 bases; unmatched junction nucleotides: 1.